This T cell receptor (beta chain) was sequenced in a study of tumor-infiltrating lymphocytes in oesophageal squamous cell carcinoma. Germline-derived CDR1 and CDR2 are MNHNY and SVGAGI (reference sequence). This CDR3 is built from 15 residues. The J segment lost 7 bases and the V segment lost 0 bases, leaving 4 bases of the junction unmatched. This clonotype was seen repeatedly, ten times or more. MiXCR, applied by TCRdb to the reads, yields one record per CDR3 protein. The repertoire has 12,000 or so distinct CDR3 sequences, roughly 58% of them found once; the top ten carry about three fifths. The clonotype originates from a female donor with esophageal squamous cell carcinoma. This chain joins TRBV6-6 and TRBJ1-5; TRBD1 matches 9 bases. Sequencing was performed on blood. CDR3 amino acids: CASSYSGQGKQPQHF. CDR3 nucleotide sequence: TGTGCCAGCAGTTACTCCGGACAGGGGAAGCAGCCCCAGCATTTT.